Presented here are 24 T cell receptor beta chains from one specimen sequenced in a study of blood T cell repertoires in COVID-19. Profiling relied on immunoSEQ multiplex PCR, and the TCRdb table lists in-frame clones only, not all of them. This table has 25,000 to 30,000 clones, roughly 85% appearing once. Sequencing was carried out using peripheral blood. The receptors shown here come from a human donor in a cohort sampled during active COVID-19.

This clone turned up a few times. The DNA of the CDR3 is TGTGCCTGGAGGCACAGGGTCTTTGGATATGGCTACACCTTC. This gives the protein CAWRHRVFGYGYTF. This chain connects TRBV30 to TRBJ1-2, with D possibly being TRBD1 (6 bases). V was pared by 3 bases and J by 5 bases, with 16 bases between. CDR1 is GTSNPN and CDR2 is SVGIG in the germline V gene (reference sequence). The CDR3 contains 14 residues.

The sample holds a few counts of this clone. The chain carries TRBV5-4 and TRBJ1-2, with D perhaps TRBD1 (6 bases). V was clipped by 4 bases and J by 2 bases, with 9 bases between them. The CDR3 spans 13 residues. CDR1 and CDR2 (germline): SGHNT, YYREEE (reference sequence). The CDR3 region is CASSPDRNYGYTF. CDR3 in DNA: TGTGCCAGCAGCCCGGACAGAAACTATGGCTACACCTTC. Together with reference TRBV5-4 and TRBJ1-2, the CDR3 gives the full variable domain: ETGVTQSPTHLIKTRGQQVTLRCSSQSGHNTVSWYQQALGQGPQFIFQYYREEENGRGNFPPRFSGLQFPNYSSELNVNALELDDSALYLCASSPDRNYGYTFGSGTRLTVV.

The gene calls are TRBV28 and TRBJ2-7; D not certain. Germline V gives CDR1 MDHEN, CDR2 SYDVKM. CDR3 size: 13 residues. V lost 9 bases, J lost 8 bases, and 20 bases lay in between. CDR3 coding DNA: TGTGCCAGTTTTTCGACCTCCCCCAGGCAGCAGTACTTC. It codes for CASFSTSPRQQYF.

The chain is built from TRBV18 and TRBJ2-5; the D is unclear. CDR1 is KGHSH and CDR2 is LQKENI in the germline V gene. Trimming took 2 bases from V and 5 from J, leaving 3 bases between them. CDR3 length: 11 amino acids. As DNA, the CDR3 is TGTGCCAGCTCACCAGAGGAGACCCAGTACTTC. This codes for CASSPEETQYF. Together with reference TRBV18 and TRBJ2-5, the CDR3 gives the full variable domain: NAGVMQNPRHLVRRRGQEARLRCSPMKGHSHVYWYRQLPEEGLKFMVYLQKENIIDESGMPKERFSAEFPKEGPSILRIQQVVRGDSAAYFCASSPEETQYFGPGTRLLVL.

CDR3 bases: TGTGCCAGTCGACAGCTGAACACTGAAGCTTTCTTT. Translating it yields CASRQLNTEAFF. This chain links TRBV6-5 with TRBJ1-1, with D possibly TRBD1 on 5 matching bases. Germline-derived CDR1 and CDR2 are MNHEY and SVGAGI. This CDR3 has 12 residues. With 9 bases removed from V and 0 bases from J, the gap between germline ends came to 8 bases.

V and J are TRBV10-1 and TRBJ2-2, with a weak D call TRBD2 (5 bases). The CDR3 covers 14 residues. The germline V gene encodes CDR1 WNHNN and CDR2 SYGVQD (reference sequence). V lost 5 bases and J lost 4, with 11 bases in between. Written as DNA, the CDR3 is TGCGCCAGCAGTCCCGGGATCTCCACCGGGGAGCTGTTTTTT. Translated, it gives CASSPGISTGELFF.

The CDR3 nucleotides are TGTGCCAGCAGCTTAGGTTCACTAGCGGAGACCGGGGAGCTGTTTTTT. It codes for CASSLGSLAETGELFF. The chain is built from TRBV7-3 and TRBJ2-2; TRBD2 aligns across 8 bases. Germline trimming cut 2 bases from V and 5 bases from J; bases unmatched to any gene: 7. The CDR3 runs to 16 residues. The germline V gene has CDR1 SGHTA and CDR2 FQGTGA.

The chain combines TRBV5-6 with TRBJ1-5, with 11 bases fitting TRBD1. After removal of 4 bases from V and 4 bases from J, the junction contained 4 bases not matched to a gene. There are 15 residues in the CDR3. Looked up from germline, CDR1 is SGHDT and CDR2 is YYEEEE. CDR3 DNA sequence: TGTGCCAGCAGCACAGGGACAGGGGGTAATCAGCCCCAGCATTTT. Amino acid sequence: CASSTGTGGNQPQHF.

This rearrangement joins TRBV10-1 to TRBJ2-3; tentatively, D is TRBD2 (5 bases). V dropped 3 bases and J dropped 1 base, with 11 bases sitting between them. This CDR3 is built from 15 residues. Germline loops: CDR1 WNHNN, CDR2 SYGVQD (reference sequence). DNA for the CDR3: TGCGCCAGCAGTGACCCTAGCTTCGGCACAGATACGCAGTATTTT. Its translation is CASSDPSFGTDTQYF.

This clone came up a few times. The J gene is TRBJ1-3, the V gene TRBV4-1; D remains unclear. V lost 3 bases to trimming and J lost 0 bases, with 9 bases between them. Germline V gene lookup returns CDR1 MGHRA and CDR2 YSYEKL. This CDR3 contains 15 residues. The CDR3 DNA follows: TGCGCCAGCAGCCAGGGCGAAGGCTCTGGAAACACCATATATTTT. Amino acids: CASSQGEGSGNTIYF.

This clone was picked up a small number of times. The V call is TRBV11-2, the J call TRBJ1-4, with TRBD1 matching 7 bases. Germline V CDR1 and CDR2: SGHAT, FQNNGV. CDR3 length equals 15 residues. J was trimmed by 4 bases and V by 4 bases; bases with no gene match: 6. The chain's CDR3 is CASSSRTGDNEKLFF. The CDR3 region has the DNA TGTGCCAGCAGCTCTAGGACAGGCGATAATGAAAAACTGTTTTTT.

The V call is TRBV18, the J call TRBJ1-4; weak D call: TRBD1 (6 bases). In germline, CDR1 is KGHSH, CDR2 LQKENI. This CDR3 is 17 amino acids long. Deletions cut 3 bases from V and 7 bases from J, with 21 bases between. The DNA for the CDR3 is TGTGCCAGCTCACCTCGATCGCCAGGGGCTACCAGTGAAAAACTGTTTTTT. Protein: CASSPRSPGATSEKLFF. The variable domain in full, completed from reference TRBV18 and TRBJ1-4, reads NAGVMQNPRHLVRRRGQEARLRCSPMKGHSHVYWYRQLPEEGLKFMVYLQKENIIDESGMPKERFSAEFPKEGPSILRIQQVVRGDSAAYFCASSPRSPGATSEKLFFGSGTQLSVL.

The chain employs TRBV5-4 and TRBJ2-4; D perhaps matches TRBD1 (5 bases). This CDR3 spans 13 amino acids. In germline, CDR1 is SGHNT, CDR2 YYREEE (reference sequence). Between the trimmed V and J ends, which lost 5 bases and 8 bases, there was a span of 14 bases. The CDR3 protein is CASSSTEQDIQYF. The CDR3 coding sequence is TGTGCCAGCAGTAGCACCGAACAGGACATTCAGTACTTC.

The chain employs TRBV5-1 and TRBJ1-5; 8 bases align to TRBD1. CDR3 length: 15 residues. V lost 4 bases, J lost 0 bases, and 3 bases stayed unmatched. Germline V lookup: CDR1 SGHRS, CDR2 YFSETQ. The CDR3 loop reads CASSATGDSNQPQHF. CDR3 in DNA: TGCGCCAGCAGCGCGACAGGGGATAGCAATCAGCCCCAGCATTTT.

V and J are TRBV3-1 (or the pseudogene TRBV3-2) and TRBJ2-1; 14 bases agree with TRBD2. Germline V gene data show CDR1 as LGHDT and CDR2 as YNNKEL (reference sequence). The CDR3 runs 16 residues. The V and J ends lost 0 bases and 10 bases, in that order; junction bases with no gene match: 5. This CDR3 is CASSQDGGLAGEEQFF. In DNA form, the CDR3 reads TGTGCCAGCAGCCAAGATGGGGGACTAGCGGGGGAGGAGCAGTTCTTC.

The J gene is TRBJ1-4, the V gene TRBV4-3; 8 positions match TRBD1. Germline V gene sequence: CDR1 LGHNA, CDR2 YSLEER. The CDR3 loop spans 13 amino acids. The V and J ends lost 4 bases and 7 bases, in that order; junction bases with no gene match: 2. The CDR3, as DNA: TGCGCCAGCAGCCCGGACAGGGCTGAAAAACTGTTTTTT. Its protein product is CASSPDRAEKLFF.

This clone was observed a single time. The chain carries TRBV7-3 and TRBJ2-5; a possible D gene is TRBD2 (6 bases). Per the germline V gene, CDR1 is SGHTA and CDR2 is FQGTGA. The CDR3 is 11 amino acids. Trimming took off 5 bases at V and 5 bases at J, with 6 bases between the two ends. CDR3 nucleotide sequence: TGTGCCAGCAGCGGAGGGGAGACCCAGTACTTC. Its protein product is CASSGGETQYF.

This clone occurred a few times. The rearrangement joins TRBV2 to TRBJ1-4; 7 bases align to TRBD1. Looked up from germline, CDR1 is SNHLY and CDR2 is FYNNEI. V lost 5 bases to trimming and J lost 2 bases; unmatched junction nucleotides: 5. The length of the CDR3 is 15 residues. The CDR3 DNA reads TGTGCCAGCAGTCTTGGACAGGCGACTAATGAAAAACTGTTTTTT. It translates to CASSLGQATNEKLFF. The full variable domain, in which reference TRBV2 and TRBJ1-4 provide the parts outside the CDR3, is EPEVTQTPSHQVTQMGQEVILRCVPISNHLYFYWYRQILGQKVEFLVSFYNNEISEKSEIFDDQFSVERPDGSNFTLKIRSTKLEDSAMYFCASSLGQATNEKLFFGSGTQLSVL.

This clone was picked up one time. The V and J genes are TRBV10-3 and TRBJ2-5, with D possibly matching TRBD2 (6 bases). Germline loops: CDR1 ENHRY, CDR2 SYGVKD. There are 15 residues in the CDR3. Trimming removed 2 bases at V and 1 base at J, with 11 bases between. The CDR3 loop is CAISEIGRGQETQYF. The DNA for the CDR3 is TGTGCCATCAGTGAGATTGGGCGGGGCCAAGAGACCCAGTACTTC.

This sequence joins TRBV11-2 and TRBJ1-1; TRBD1 might be the D (6 bases). Germline lookup yields CDR1 SGHAT and CDR2 FQNNGV. Trimming stripped 5 bases from V and 5 bases from J, with 12 bases between. The CDR3 is made up of 13 amino acids. CDR3 protein: CASSSPGDTEAFF. In nucleotides, the CDR3 is TGTGCCAGCAGCAGTCCAGGGGATACTGAAGCTTTCTTT.

This sequence joins TRBV23-1 and TRBJ2-7; 10 positions match TRBD1. TRBV23-1 is assigned to the ORF class and has an uncertain function. This CDR3 is built from 18 residues. The V and J ends lost 6 bases and 0 bases, in that order; junction bases with no gene match: 14. CDR3 DNA: TGCGCCAGCAGCCCCGACAGGGGGCGCTCCCTTCGCTCCTACGAGCAGTACTTC. Encoded protein: CASSPDRGRSLRSYEQYF.

This chain links TRBV7-9 with TRBJ2-1; the match to TRBD2 covers 13 bases. The junction had 8 bases not matched to a gene; V was cut back by 10 bases and J by 8 bases. Germline-derived CDR1 and CDR2 are SEHNR and FQNEAQ (reference sequence). The CDR3 totals 14 residues. The CDR3 nucleotides are TGTGCCACCCGGACTAGCGGGGGTAACCATGAGCAGTTCTTC. Its translation is CATRTSGGNHEQFF.

The chain employs TRBV24-1 and TRBJ1-2; D might be TRBD1 (5 bases). Germline values: CDR1 KGHDR, CDR2 SFDVKD. Trimming left V 1 base short and J 8 bases short, with 19 bases between. CDR3 length: 16 amino acids. This CDR3 reads CATSDFPPSRVGGYTF. In DNA, the CDR3 is TGTGCCACCAGTGATTTCCCCCCGAGCAGGGTAGGCGGCTACACCTTC.

The chain recombines TRBV5-1 with TRBJ1-3; D might be TRBD1 (5 bases). The germline V and J ends were trimmed by 3 bases and 0 bases, with 7 bases remaining between them. The CDR3 is 14 amino acids. From germline, CDR1 is SGHRS and CDR2 YFSETQ. The CDR3 coding sequence is TGCGCCAGCAGCTCGGACACCTCTGGAAACACCATATATTTT. Translating gives CASSSDTSGNTIYF.